This T cell receptor (beta chain) was retrieved from a study of T cells in localized non-small cell lung cancer. Repertoires were generated with immunoSEQ multiplex PCR, while TCRdb's copy carries only in-frame clones and drops some. This sample carries under 50,000 clones, around 81% of them seen once, and the ten largest clones take approximately 17%. On this clone: Its antigen is as yet unknown.

Study results and caveats: Uninvolved adjacent lung showed the highest T cell clonality, exceeding tumor. Longer overall survival accompanied higher blood T cell density. A median of about 54 of the top 100 tumor clones appeared in adjacent lung, which was paired and uninvolved. Only one tumor region was sequenced, so heterogeneity remains possible.

Sequenced material: peripheral blood mononuclear cells, taken before any cancer treatment. The source is a man aged 40-75 years with stage III lung adenocarcinoma.

The CDR3 is CASSESGRGYNEQFF. The CDR3, as DNA: TGCGCCAGCAGTGAGTCTGGCAGGGGCTACAATGAGCAGTTCTTC. The chain recombines TRBV10-1 with TRBJ2-1; D perhaps matches TRBD1 (6 bases). V lost 0 bases, J lost 3 bases, and 9 bases lay in between. This CDR3 has 15 amino acids. Per the germline V gene, CDR1 is WNHNN and CDR2 is SYGVQD (reference sequence).